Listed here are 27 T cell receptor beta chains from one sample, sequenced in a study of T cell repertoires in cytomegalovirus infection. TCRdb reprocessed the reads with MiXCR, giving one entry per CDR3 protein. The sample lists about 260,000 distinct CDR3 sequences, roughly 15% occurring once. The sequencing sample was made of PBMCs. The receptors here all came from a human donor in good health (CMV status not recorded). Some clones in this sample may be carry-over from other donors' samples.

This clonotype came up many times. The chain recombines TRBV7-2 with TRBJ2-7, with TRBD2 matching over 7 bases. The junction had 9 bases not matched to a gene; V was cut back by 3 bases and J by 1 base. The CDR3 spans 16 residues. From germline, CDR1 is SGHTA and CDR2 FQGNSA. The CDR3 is CASSFTGTTPSYEQYF. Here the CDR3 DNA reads TGTGCCAGCAGCTTCACCGGGACTACTCCTTCCTACGAGCAGTACTTC.

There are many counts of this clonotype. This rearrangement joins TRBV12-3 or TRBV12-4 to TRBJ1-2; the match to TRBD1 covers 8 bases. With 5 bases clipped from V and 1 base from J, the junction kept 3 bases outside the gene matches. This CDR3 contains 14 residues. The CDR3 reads CASSTGGNNYGYTF. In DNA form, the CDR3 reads TGTGCCAGCAGTACAGGGGGAAATAACTATGGCTACACCTTC.

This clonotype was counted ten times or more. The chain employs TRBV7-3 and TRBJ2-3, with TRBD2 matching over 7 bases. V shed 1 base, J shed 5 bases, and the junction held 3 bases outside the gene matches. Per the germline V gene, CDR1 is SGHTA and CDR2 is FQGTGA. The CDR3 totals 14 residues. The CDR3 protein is CASSLKGGIDTQYF. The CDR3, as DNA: TGTGCCAGCAGCTTAAAGGGAGGGATAGATACGCAGTATTTT.

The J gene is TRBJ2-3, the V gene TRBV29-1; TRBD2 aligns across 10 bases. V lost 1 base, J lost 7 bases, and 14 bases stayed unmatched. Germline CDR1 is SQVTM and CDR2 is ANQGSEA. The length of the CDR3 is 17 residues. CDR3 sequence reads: CSVEGLAGGNEGNTQYF. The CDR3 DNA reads TGCAGCGTTGAAGGGTTAGCGGGAGGTAACGAGGGGAATACGCAGTATTTT.

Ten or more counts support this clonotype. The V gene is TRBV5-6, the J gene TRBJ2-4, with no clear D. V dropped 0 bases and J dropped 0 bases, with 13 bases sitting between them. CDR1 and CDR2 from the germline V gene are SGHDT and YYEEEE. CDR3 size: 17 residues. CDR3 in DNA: TGTGCCAGCAGCTTGGGATGGAGCGAACTAGCCAAAAACATTCAGTACTTC. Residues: CASSLGWSELAKNIQYF.

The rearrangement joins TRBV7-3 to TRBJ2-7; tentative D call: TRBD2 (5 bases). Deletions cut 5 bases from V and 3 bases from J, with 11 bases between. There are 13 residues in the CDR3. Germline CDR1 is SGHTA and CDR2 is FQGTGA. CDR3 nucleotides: TGTGCCAGCAGCCCCAGCGGAGTCTACGAGCAGTACTTC. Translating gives CASSPSGVYEQYF.

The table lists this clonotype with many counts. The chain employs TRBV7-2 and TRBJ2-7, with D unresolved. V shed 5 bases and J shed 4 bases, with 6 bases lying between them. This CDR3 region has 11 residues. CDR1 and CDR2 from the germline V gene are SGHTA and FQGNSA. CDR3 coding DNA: TGTGCCAGCAGCCAGCAATACGAGCAGTACTTC. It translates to CASSQQYEQYF.

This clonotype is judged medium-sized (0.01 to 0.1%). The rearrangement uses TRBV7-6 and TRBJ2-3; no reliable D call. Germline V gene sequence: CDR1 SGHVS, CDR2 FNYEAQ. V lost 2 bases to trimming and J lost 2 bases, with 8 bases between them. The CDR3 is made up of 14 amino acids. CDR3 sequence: CASSLQLFTDTQYF. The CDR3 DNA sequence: TGTGCCAGCAGCTTACAACTGTTCACAGATACGCAGTATTTT.

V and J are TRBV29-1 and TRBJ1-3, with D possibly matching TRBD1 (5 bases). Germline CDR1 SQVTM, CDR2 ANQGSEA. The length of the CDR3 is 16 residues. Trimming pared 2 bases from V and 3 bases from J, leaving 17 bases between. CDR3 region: CSVEFSGPARGNTIYF. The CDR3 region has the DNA TGCAGCGTTGAATTTTCAGGGCCTGCCCGTGGAAACACCATATATTTT.

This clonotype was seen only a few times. The CDR3 protein is CASSFRQKQFF. Written as DNA, the CDR3 is TGTGCCAGCAGTTTTCGACAGAAGCAGTTCTTC. This chain connects TRBV28 to TRBJ2-1; perhaps TRBD1 as D (5 bases). The V gene lost 3 bases and the J gene lost 11 bases, with 8 bases spanning the gap. The CDR3 is 11 residues long. The V gene's germline CDR1 is MDHEN and CDR2 SYDVKM.

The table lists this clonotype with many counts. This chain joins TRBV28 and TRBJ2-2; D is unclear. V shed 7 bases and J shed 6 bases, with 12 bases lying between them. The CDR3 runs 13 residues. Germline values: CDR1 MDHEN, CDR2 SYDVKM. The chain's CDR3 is CASISGLAGELFF. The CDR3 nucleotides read TGTGCCAGCATTTCTGGGTTAGCCGGGGAGCTGTTTTTT.

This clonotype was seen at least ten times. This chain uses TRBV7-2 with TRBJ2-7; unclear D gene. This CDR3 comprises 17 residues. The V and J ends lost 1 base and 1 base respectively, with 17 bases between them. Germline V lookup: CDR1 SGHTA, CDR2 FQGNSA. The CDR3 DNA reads TGTGCCAGCAGCTTAGTTTCAACCGGGCCCTCTTCCTACGAGCAGTACTTC. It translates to CASSLVSTGPSSYEQYF.

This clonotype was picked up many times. In DNA, the CDR3 is TGTGCCAGCAGCTTAGGGAGCGGCGGGACTAGCCAGTTTCAGGGGTACTTC. It specifies CASSLGSGGTSQFQGYF. V is TRBV7-2 and J is TRBJ2-5; the match to TRBD2 covers 9 bases. V gave up 1 base and J gave up 13 bases; unmatched junction bases: 19. Germline lookup yields CDR1 SGHTA and CDR2 FQGNSA. The CDR3 loop spans 17 amino acids.

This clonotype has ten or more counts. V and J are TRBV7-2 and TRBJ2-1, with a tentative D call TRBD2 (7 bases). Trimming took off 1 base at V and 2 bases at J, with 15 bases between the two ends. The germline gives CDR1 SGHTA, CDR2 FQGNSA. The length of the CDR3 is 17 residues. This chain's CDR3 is CASSLEVGGLPYNEQFF. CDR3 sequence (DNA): TGTGCCAGCAGCTTAGAGGTGGGGGGGCTCCCCTACAATGAGCAGTTCTTC. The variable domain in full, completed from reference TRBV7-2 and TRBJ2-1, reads GAGVSQSPSNKVTEKGKDVELRCDPISGHTALYWYRQSLGQGLEFLIYFQGNSAPDKSGLPSDRFSAERTGGSVSTLTIQRTQQEDSAVYLCASSLEVGGLPYNEQFFGPGTRLTVL.

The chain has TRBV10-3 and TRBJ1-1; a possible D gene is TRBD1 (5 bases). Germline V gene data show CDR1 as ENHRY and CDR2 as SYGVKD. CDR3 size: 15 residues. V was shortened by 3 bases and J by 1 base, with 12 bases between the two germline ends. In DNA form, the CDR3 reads TGTGCCATCAGTGACCTGTCAGGGCGGAACACTGAAGCTTTCTTT. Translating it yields CAISDLSGRNTEAFF.

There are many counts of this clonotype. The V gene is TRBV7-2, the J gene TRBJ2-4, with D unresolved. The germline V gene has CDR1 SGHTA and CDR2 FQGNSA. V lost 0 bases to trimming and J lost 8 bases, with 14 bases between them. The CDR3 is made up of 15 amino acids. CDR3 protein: CASSLASTLQDIQYF. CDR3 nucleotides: TGTGCCAGCAGCTTAGCCAGCACGCTTCAGGACATTCAGTACTTC.

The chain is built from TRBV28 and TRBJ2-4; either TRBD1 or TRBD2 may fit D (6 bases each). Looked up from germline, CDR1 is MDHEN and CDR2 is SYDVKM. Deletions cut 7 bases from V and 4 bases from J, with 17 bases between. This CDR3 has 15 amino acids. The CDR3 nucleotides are TGTGCCAGCATCTCCGGTGGGGGGCCGAAAAACATTCAGTACTTC. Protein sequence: CASISGGGPKNIQYF.

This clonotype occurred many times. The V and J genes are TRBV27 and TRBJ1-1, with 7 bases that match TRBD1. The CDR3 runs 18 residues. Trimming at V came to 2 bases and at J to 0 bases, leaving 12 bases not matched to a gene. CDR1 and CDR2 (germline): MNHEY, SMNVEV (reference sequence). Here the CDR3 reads CASSLRFRTGAVNTEAFF. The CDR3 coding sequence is TGTGCCAGCAGTTTAAGATTTCGAACAGGGGCGGTGAACACTGAAGCTTTCTTT.

The CDR3 bases are TGTGCCAGCAGCCGATTTGGCGGGGGCTCCTACAATGAGCAGTTCTTC. As protein: CASSRFGGGSYNEQFF. The chain recombines TRBV12-3 or TRBV12-4 with TRBJ2-1, with 7 bases that match TRBD2. After removal of 6 bases from V and 0 bases from J, the junction contained 8 bases not matched to a gene. There are 16 residues in the CDR3.

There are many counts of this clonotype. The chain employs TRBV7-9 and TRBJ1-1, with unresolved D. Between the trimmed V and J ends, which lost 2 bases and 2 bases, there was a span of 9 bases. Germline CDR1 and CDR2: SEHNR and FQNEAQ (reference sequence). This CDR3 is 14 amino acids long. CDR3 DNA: TGTGCCAGCAGCTTAAGCCCAGAAAACACTGAAGCTTTCTTT. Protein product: CASSLSPENTEAFF.

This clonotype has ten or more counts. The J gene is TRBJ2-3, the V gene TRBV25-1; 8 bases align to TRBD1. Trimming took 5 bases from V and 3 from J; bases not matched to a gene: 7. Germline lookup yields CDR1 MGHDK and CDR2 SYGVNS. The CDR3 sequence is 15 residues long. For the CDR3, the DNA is TGTGCCAGCAGTCCCAGGGGGCTGTGGACAGATACGCAGTATTTT. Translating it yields CASSPRGLWTDTQYF.

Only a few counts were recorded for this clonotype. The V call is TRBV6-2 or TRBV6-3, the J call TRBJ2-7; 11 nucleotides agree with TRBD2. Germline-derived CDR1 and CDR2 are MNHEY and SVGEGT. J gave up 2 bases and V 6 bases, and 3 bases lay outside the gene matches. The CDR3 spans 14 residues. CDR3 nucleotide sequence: TGTGCCAGCAGGTTAGCGGGAGGGGCCTACGAGCAGTACTTC. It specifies CASRLAGGAYEQYF.

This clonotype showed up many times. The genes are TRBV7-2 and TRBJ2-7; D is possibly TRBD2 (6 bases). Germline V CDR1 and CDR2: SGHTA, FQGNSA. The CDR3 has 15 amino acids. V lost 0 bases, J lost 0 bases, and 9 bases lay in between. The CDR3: CASSLASGGSYEQYF. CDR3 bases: TGTGCCAGCAGCTTAGCTAGCGGAGGCTCCTACGAGCAGTACTTC.

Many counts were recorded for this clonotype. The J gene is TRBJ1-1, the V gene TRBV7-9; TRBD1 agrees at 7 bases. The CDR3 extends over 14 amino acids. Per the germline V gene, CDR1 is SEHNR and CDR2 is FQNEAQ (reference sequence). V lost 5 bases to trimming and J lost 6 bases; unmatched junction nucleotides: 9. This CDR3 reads CASSPDREYAEAFF. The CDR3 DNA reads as TGTGCCAGCAGCCCAGACAGGGAGTATGCTGAAGCTTTCTTT.

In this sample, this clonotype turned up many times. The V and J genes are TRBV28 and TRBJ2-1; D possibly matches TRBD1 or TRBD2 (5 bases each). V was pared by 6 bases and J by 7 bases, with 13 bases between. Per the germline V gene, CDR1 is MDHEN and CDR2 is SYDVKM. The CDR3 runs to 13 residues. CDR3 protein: CASSPPGQNEQFF. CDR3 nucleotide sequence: TGTGCCAGCAGCCCACCGGGGCAAAATGAGCAGTTCTTC.

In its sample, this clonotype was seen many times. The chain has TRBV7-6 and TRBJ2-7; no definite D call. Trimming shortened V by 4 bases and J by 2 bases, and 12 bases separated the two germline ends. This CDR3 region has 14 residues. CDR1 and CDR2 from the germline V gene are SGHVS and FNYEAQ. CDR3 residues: CASSYLDGPYEQYF. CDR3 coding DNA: TGTGCCAGCAGCTACTTAGACGGTCCCTACGAGCAGTACTTC.

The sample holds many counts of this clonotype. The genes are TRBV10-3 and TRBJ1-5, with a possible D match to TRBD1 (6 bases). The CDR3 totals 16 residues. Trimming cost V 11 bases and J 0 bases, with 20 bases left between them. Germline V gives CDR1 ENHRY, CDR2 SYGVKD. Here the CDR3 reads CAAGGRGGNSNQPQHF. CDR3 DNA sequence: TGTGCCGCCGGGGGGAGGGGGGGAAATAGCAATCAGCCCCAGCATTTT.